The source of this T cell receptor (beta chain) is a study of T cell repertoires in cytomegalovirus infection. Overall study context: It can be stated that public TCR beta signatures indicated CMV infection as well as a matching HLA type.

The germline V gene has CDR1 SNHLY and CDR2 FYNNEI. CDR3 length: 15 amino acids. The J segment lost 5 bases and the V segment lost 2 bases, leaving 8 bases of the junction unmatched. This clonotype was found many times. Its antigen is currently unknown. TCRdb passed the reads through MiXCR, listing each CDR3 protein once. The sample has around 530,000 distinct CDR3 sequences, approximately 15% seen once; the top ten hold roughly 25%. Study observations and caveats: Cumulated frequencies of public TCR beta families served to identify carriers of CMV plus the relevant HLA.

The chain carries TRBV2 and TRBJ2-7; 8 nucleotides match TRBD2. The sequencing input was CD8+ T cells from PBMCs. The clonotype was recovered from a human donor in good health (CMV status not recorded). Some clones in this sample may be carry-over from other donors' samples. The CDR3 sequence is CASSELRTSNHEQYF. DNA of the CDR3: TGTGCCAGCAGTGAATTGCGGACTAGCAACCACGAGCAGTACTTC.